The sequence of this TCR beta chain was determined in a study of cytomegalovirus exposure and HLA in healthy donors. Study outcomes and limitations: Cytomegalovirus association was listed for under 200 TCR beta chains. Later analysis identified a missense DCLRE1C variant that was linked to TCR beta V- and J-gene trimming. In a later analysis, several top co-occurrence clusters appeared linked to parvovirus B19, influenza, CMV and Epstein-Barr virus. By a later analysis, the bulk of CMV-associated TCR beta chains appeared HLA-restricted.

Notes on this clone: Its antigen is unidentified.

Germline CDR1 and CDR2: SEHNR and FQNEAQ (reference sequence). The CDR3 has 14 amino acids. The V gene end was trimmed by 3 bases and the J gene end by 5 bases; junction bases not matched to a gene: 5. The PCR contained 60 Vbeta and 13 Jbeta primers. Sequencing used immunoSEQ multiplex PCR; TCRdb keeps in-frame clones, though not all of them. Of approximately 110,000 clones in the sample, roughly 73% are singletons; the top ten hold around 8.6%. The chain links TRBV7-9 to TRBJ2-7, with TRBD1 matching over 9 bases. The sequenced sample was PBMCs. The receptor was derived from a woman aged 40 to 50 in good health and CMV-seropositive. CDR3 DNA sequence: TGTGCCAGCAGCTTCACAGGGGGCGGGAACGAGCAGTACTTC. Its protein is CASSFTGGGNEQYF.